The sequence of this T cell receptor (beta chain) was determined in a study of T-cell memory formation after mild COVID-19. Study-wide background: TCR clusters largely stayed donor specific.

The study, taken as a whole, reports: Contracting CD8+ clones were enriched in EMRA, CD4+ mainly in CM and EM. Unconfirmed was the SARS-CoV-2 specificity of second-wave clones that peaked on day 37.

With respect to this clonotype: The antigen is unknown.

MiXCR, applied by TCRdb to the 5' RACE reads, yields one record per CDR3 protein. The sample holds approximately 410,000 distinct CDR3 sequences, under 25% seen once. V gave up 5 bases and J gave up 3 bases; unmatched junction bases: 5. The CDR3 totals 14 residues. CDR1 is SGHTA and CDR2 is FQGTGA in the germline V gene. The clonotype was recovered from an adult woman who had mild COVID-19 (a few samples of this study predate the infection). Cell type and time point are not known. The material sequenced was PBMCs or a T cell subset sorted from them (not recorded which). V is TRBV7-3 and J is TRBJ1-2; 8 nucleotides line up with TRBD1. CDR3: CASSPQGDDYGYTF. The CDR3 DNA follows: TGTGCCAGCAGCCCACAGGGGGACGACTATGGCTACACCTTC.